The present T cell receptor beta chain was sequenced within a study of T cells in Graves' hyperthyroidism and ophthalmopathy. Amplified TCR beta CDR3 regions derived from RNA transcripts. During a first-round RT-PCR of the TCR CDR3, the HTBI primer set was used. MiXCR, applied by TCRdb to the multiplex PCR reads, yields one record per CDR3 protein. The sample lists around 350,000 distinct CDR3 sequences; about a sixth were seen once. General study points: In simple terms, a model built on 13 V-J features told ophthalmopathy apart from stable hyperthyroidism. The model made its ophthalmopathy prediction, and onset followed a median roughly six months later.

V lost 4 bases to trimming and J lost 3 bases, with 16 bases between them. The CDR3 is made up of 16 amino acids. The germline gives CDR1 SGHTS, CDR2 YDEGEE. In regard to this clonotype: As yet, its antigen is unknown.

Diagnoses rested on clinical symptoms, serum thyroxine and TRAb, thyroid ultrasound and orbital computed tomography. The sequencing sample was made of blood. This sequence was found in a woman aged 25 to 39 with Graves' hyperthyroidism that later progressed to Graves' ophthalmopathy. The chain combines TRBV5-8 with TRBJ2-2; no firm D call. The CDR3: CASSSGLVVDTGELFF. CDR3 sequence (DNA): TGTGCCAGCAGCAGTGGGCTAGTGGTTGACACCGGGGAGCTGTTTTTT.